The source of this T cell receptor beta chain is a study of a mutant IDH1 vaccine in newly diagnosed glioma. Study summary: Among treated patients, roughly 60% were male and roughly 38% female, and mean age was around 40 years. Radiotherapy, temozolomide, or both had been given previously, and both were given to most.

Time point here: baseline, week 1 (first vaccination visit). Regarding treatment: pre-vaccination baseline after standard-of-care therapy. The CDR3 totals 14 residues. Looked up from germline, CDR1 is LGHNA and CDR2 is YSLEER. The V gene lost 0 bases and the J gene lost 14 bases, with 19 bases spanning the gap. Profiling relied on immunoSEQ multiplex PCR, and the TCRdb table lists in-frame clones only, not all of them. The sample comprises about 68,000 clones, 75% to 85% of which are singletons, and 8.2% rests with the top ten. V gene TRBV4-3 combines with J gene TRBJ2-5, with a tentative D call TRBD2 (6 bases). The origin of this receptor is a man in his forties or fifties with glioma. Sequenced here: PBMCs, sampled from a glioma patient treated with radiotherapy, temozolomide or both. The CDR3 protein is CASSQDRRLSGLYF. In DNA form, the CDR3 reads TGCGCCAGCAGCCAAGATCGGAGGCTTAGCGGTCTTTACTTC.